A single sample is the source of the 30 T cell receptor beta chains below, sequenced in a study of blood T cell repertoires in COVID-19. The method was immunoSEQ multiplex PCR; TCRdb's version includes in-frame clones alone and lacks a portion of them. The table has some 96,000 clones, around 81% seen once; the top ten hold around 15%. The sequenced sample consisted of peripheral blood. These receptors all stem from a man between 50 and 59 years old with active or convalescent COVID-19.

This clone was detected only once. The rearrangement joins TRBV4-2 to TRBJ2-1, with no clear D. Trimming left V 4 bases short and J 9 bases short, with 7 bases between. The length of the CDR3 is 11 residues. CDR1 is LGHNA, CDR2 YNFKEQ, per germline. CDR3 sequence (DNA): TGTGCCAGCAGCCTTAATAGTGAGCAGTTCTTC. Translation gives CASSLNSEQFF.

This clone was seen a handful of times. V and J are TRBV7-3 and TRBJ2-2; 7 positions agree with TRBD1. V was clipped by 0 bases and J by 1 base; unmatched bases: 2. The CDR3 is made up of 16 amino acids. The germline gives CDR1 SGHTA, CDR2 FQGTGA. The CDR3 here is CASSLTRQGNTGELFF. The CDR3 region has the DNA TGTGCCAGCAGCTTAACCCGACAGGGGAACACCGGGGAGCTGTTTTTT.

The chain recombines TRBV5-1 with TRBJ2-1; 7 bases line up with TRBD1. The CDR3 spans 13 residues. Germline CDR1 SGHRS, CDR2 YFSETQ. Germline trimming cut 4 bases from V and 5 bases from J; bases unmatched to any gene: 3. The CDR3 is CASSPGQNNEQFF. The DNA of the CDR3 is TGCGCCAGCAGCCCGGGACAGAACAATGAGCAGTTCTTC. The full variable domain, with the rest looked up from reference TRBV5-1 and TRBJ2-1, is KAGVTQTPRYLIKTRGQQVTLSCSPISGHRSVSWYQQTPGQGLQFLFEYFSETQRNKGNFPGRFSGRQFSNSRSEMNVSTLELGDSALYLCASSPGQNNEQFFGPGTRLTVL.

V is TRBV7-9 and J is TRBJ1-1, with D tentatively TRBD1 (5 bases). V was trimmed by 4 bases and J by 8 bases, leaving 14 bases between them. This CDR3 has 13 residues. CDR1 SEHNR and CDR2 FQNEAQ come from the germline V gene (reference sequence). Here the CDR3 reads CASSYQLQEEAFF. CDR3 nucleotides: TGTGCCAGCAGCTACCAGCTACAGGAGGAAGCTTTCTTT. The full variable domain, completed using reference TRBV7-9 and TRBJ1-1, is DTGVSQNPRHKITKRGQNVTFRCDPISEHNRLYWYRQTLGQGPEFLTYFQNEAQLEKSRLLSDRFSAERPKGSFSTLEIQRTEQGDSAMYLCASSYQLQEEAFFGQGTRLTVV.

The rearrangement links TRBV11-2 to TRBJ1-1; D is possibly TRBD1 (5 bases). V was clipped by 1 base and J by 4 bases, with 10 bases between them. This CDR3 has 14 amino acids. The germline V gene has CDR1 SGHAT and CDR2 FQNNGV. CDR3 in DNA: TGTGCCAGCAGCTTAGTAATGGGGGGCACTGAAGCTTTCTTT. Translation gives CASSLVMGGTEAFF.

The V gene is TRBV11-3, the J gene TRBJ2-7; no clear D. V gave up 5 bases and J gave up 4 bases, with 6 bases separating them. The V gene's germline CDR1 is SGHNT and CDR2 YENEEA. This CDR3 is built from 11 residues. The CDR3 nucleotides read TGTGCCAGCAGCCGCGATTACGAGCAGTACTTC. This codes for CASSRDYEQYF.

This clone was seen only once. CDR3 amino acids: CASRLGQGAGGYTF. The DNA of the CDR3 is TGTGCCAGCAGGCTCGGGCAGGGGGCTGGAGGCTACACCTTC. The chain has TRBV5-6 and TRBJ1-2, with TRBD1 identical over 8 bases. Trimming took 5 bases from V and 8 from J; bases not matched to a gene: 11. The CDR3 loop spans 14 amino acids. CDR1 and CDR2 from the germline V gene are SGHDT and YYEEEE. Based on the CDR3 plus reference TRBV5-6 and TRBJ1-2, the full variable domain is DAGVTQSPTHLIKTRGQQVTLRCSPKSGHDTVSWYQQALGQGPQFIFQYYEEEERQRGNFPDRFSGHQFPNYSSELNVNALLLGDSALYLCASRLGQGAGGYTFGSGTRLTVV.

V gene TRBV5-1 combines with J gene TRBJ1-1; D is undetermined. With 1 base removed from V and 1 base from J, the gap between germline ends came to 5 bases. The V gene's germline CDR1 is SGHRS and CDR2 YFSETQ. The CDR3 totals 13 residues. Here the CDR3 DNA reads TGCGCCAGCAGCTTGTTACAGAACACTGAAGCTTTCTTT. Protein sequence: CASSLLQNTEAFF.

The gene calls are TRBV6-1 and TRBJ2-1, with 7 bases identical to TRBD1. V shed 4 bases and J 0 bases; nucleotides not matched to a gene: 6. Per the germline V gene, CDR1 is MNHNS and CDR2 is SASEGT. The CDR3 contains 16 residues. CDR3 sequence (DNA): TGTGCCAGCAGTGGACTCCAGGGGGACTCCTACAATGAGCAGTTCTTC. Protein product: CASSGLQGDSYNEQFF.

The chain joins TRBV7-2 to TRBJ2-7, with D possibly TRBD2 on 6 matching bases. The length of the CDR3 is 15 residues. V dropped 4 bases and J dropped 1 base, with 14 bases sitting between them. Looked up from germline, CDR1 is SGHTA and CDR2 is FQGNSA. This CDR3 is CASSSRLVGSYEQYF. CDR3 coding DNA: TGTGCCAGCAGCTCCCGACTAGTGGGGTCCTACGAGCAGTACTTC.

The CDR3 nucleotides are TGTGCCAGCAGCGAACCCCTCTCGGCTAGCGGGAAGGACGAGCAGTACTTC. Its translation is CASSEPLSASGKDEQYF. The chain couples TRBV28 to TRBJ2-7; 9 bases map to TRBD2. V dropped 6 bases and J dropped 5; count of bases not matched to a gene: 17. The CDR3 covers 17 residues. Germline CDR1 MDHEN, CDR2 SYDVKM.

The chain joins TRBV11-3 to TRBJ1-2; possibly TRBD1 for D (6 bases). CDR3 length: 13 amino acids. Germline CDR1 reads SGHNT; CDR2 reads YENEEA. V lost 5 bases, J lost 6 bases, and 13 bases lay in between. CDR3 loop: CASSLGQLDGYTF. The DNA of the CDR3 is TGTGCCAGCAGCCTAGGACAGCTCGATGGCTACACCTTC.

Only a few counts were recorded for this clone. The chain joins TRBV5-5 to TRBJ2-2; 12 nucleotides line up with TRBD2. CDR3 length equals 16 residues. J lost 0 bases, V lost 4 bases, and 1 base had no gene match. Germline CDR1 reads SGHKS; CDR2 reads YYEKEE (reference sequence). CDR3 sequence: CASSRLAGANTGELFF. CDR3 DNA sequence: TGTGCCAGCAGCCGACTAGCGGGGGCGAACACCGGGGAGCTGTTTTTT.

This clone was seen a single time. The chain links TRBV29-1 to TRBJ2-3, with a weak D call TRBD2 (6 bases). Trimming left V 0 bases short and J 6 bases short, with 10 bases between. Germline V gene sequence: CDR1 SQVTM, CDR2 ANQGSEA. The CDR3 runs to 13 residues. The CDR3 here is CSVEESSGDTQYF. The DNA for the CDR3 is TGCAGCGTTGAAGAATCCAGCGGGGATACGCAGTATTTT.

This clone has just one count. The gene calls are TRBV27 and TRBJ2-7, with 7 bases lining up with TRBD1. With V trimmed by 3 bases and J by 11 bases, 10 bases remained unmatched. The V gene's germline CDR1 is MNHEY and CDR2 SMNVEV (reference sequence). CDR3 length: 13 residues. Written as DNA, the CDR3 is TGTGCCAGCAGTTTTCCGACAGGGAGCAAAAAGTACTTC. Translation gives CASSFPTGSKKYF.

The chain is built from TRBV3-1 (or the pseudogene TRBV3-2) and TRBJ2-7, with TRBD1 matching 12 bases. Germline CDR1 LGHDT, CDR2 YNNKEL (reference sequence). J gave up 6 bases and V 5 bases, and 5 bases lay outside the gene matches. This CDR3 has 14 residues. In DNA, the CDR3 is TGTGCCAGCAGCGTTCCGGGACAGGGGGCCGAGCAGTACTTC. Its translation: CASSVPGQGAEQYF.

The CDR3 DNA sequence: TGTGCCAGCAGCCCCAGACAGGGCTTTTACACTGGCTACACCTTC. This sequence encodes CASSPRQGFYTGYTF. The chain combines TRBV11-3 with TRBJ1-2, with 7 bases that match TRBD1. CDR1 and CDR2 (germline): SGHNT, YENEEA. Unmatched junction bases numbered 13, after V lost 5 bases and J lost 7 bases. This CDR3 has 15 amino acids.

The DNA for the CDR3 is TGTGCCAGCAGGCTGGCGGGTTCTGAGCAGTTCTTC. Amino acid sequence: CASRLAGSEQFF. The chain joins TRBV6-5 to TRBJ2-1; maybe TRBD2 (5 bases). V lost 6 bases, J lost 9 bases, and 12 bases lay in between. The length of the CDR3 is 12 residues. Germline loops: CDR1 MNHEY, CDR2 SVGAGI.

This rearrangement joins TRBV10-3 to TRBJ2-5, with a possible D match to TRBD1 (6 bases). CDR1 is ENHRY, CDR2 SYGVKD, per germline. CDR3 length: 14 amino acids. V gave up 5 bases and J gave up 7 bases, with 17 bases separating them. Written as DNA, the CDR3 is TGTGCCATCAGTAGACAGGACAGACCAGGGACCCAGTACTTC. It is translated as CAISRQDRPGTQYF.

V is TRBV2 and J is TRBJ2-6; 7 bases align to TRBD1. The V gene's germline CDR1 is SNHLY and CDR2 FYNNEI. The CDR3 contains 14 residues. Trimming took 8 bases from V and 4 from J; bases not matched to a gene: 5. The CDR3 is CASAQGFGANVLTF. The CDR3 nucleotides are TGTGCCAGCGCACAGGGGTTCGGGGCCAACGTCCTGACTTTC.

The J gene is TRBJ1-5, the V gene TRBV30, with a possible D match to TRBD1 (6 bases). V lost 0 bases, J lost 3 bases, and 24 bases lay in between. This CDR3 is built from 19 residues. Germline V gene lookup returns CDR1 GTSNPN and CDR2 SVGIG (reference sequence). CDR3 bases: TGTGCCTGGAGTGTAACAGGGCGGCCTGGCCCCCTTTTCAATCAGCCCCAGCATTTT. Its protein product is CAWSVTGRPGPLFNQPQHF.

This chain joins TRBV5-6 and TRBJ2-7, with D unresolved. The CDR3 contains 13 residues. The V and J ends lost 0 bases and 6 bases respectively, with 10 bases between them. The germline CDR1 and CDR2 sequences are SGHDT and YYEEEE. The CDR3 region is CASSLGPGGEQYF. The DNA of the CDR3 is TGTGCCAGCAGCTTGGGCCCCGGCGGCGAGCAGTACTTC.

This chain links TRBV12-5 with TRBJ2-7; TRBD2 aligns across 7 bases. Per germline, CDR1 LGHNT and CDR2 FRNRAP. V was clipped by 4 bases and J by 0 bases; unmatched bases: 3. The CDR3 consists of 14 residues. CDR3 in amino acids: CASGSRTSSYEQYF. The CDR3 nucleotides are TGTGCTAGTGGTTCCCGGACTAGCTCCTACGAGCAGTACTTC.

The V call is TRBV10-1, the J call TRBJ2-3; TRBD1 aligns across 7 bases. Germline CDR1 reads WNHNN; CDR2 reads SYGVQD (reference sequence). The CDR3 runs 12 residues. V trimming: 5 bases; J trimming: 6 bases; junction bases outside the gene matches: 2. The CDR3 reads CASSLQGDTQYF. In DNA form, the CDR3 reads TGCGCCAGCAGTCTACAGGGGGATACGCAGTATTTT.

This chain joins TRBV10-3 and TRBJ2-6; 9 bases agree with TRBD1. This CDR3 contains 17 residues. V lost 6 bases, J lost 0 bases, and 6 bases stayed unmatched. CDR1 is ENHRY, CDR2 SYGVKD, per germline. For the CDR3, the DNA is TGTGCCATCAGCGAAGACAGGGGGAACTCTGGGGCCAACGTCCTGACTTTC. It is translated as CAISEDRGNSGANVLTF.

J is TRBJ2-7 and V is TRBV5-1, with D unclear. The CDR3 contains 14 residues. The germline gives CDR1 SGHRS, CDR2 YFSETQ. V shed 0 bases and J shed 1 base, with 8 bases lying between them. CDR3 in DNA: TGCGCCAGCAGCTTGGATGCGCATTCCTACGAGCAGTACTTC. It encodes CASSLDAHSYEQYF.

This chain links TRBV6-5 with TRBJ1-2; TRBD1 agrees at 7 bases. Germline V gives CDR1 MNHEY, CDR2 SVGAGI. Trimming removed 6 bases from V and 5 bases from J; junction bases left unmatched: 6. The CDR3 runs to 13 residues. In DNA form, the CDR3 reads TGTGCCAGCAGAAAAACAGGGGATTATGGCTACACCTTC. This gives the protein CASRKTGDYGYTF.

The rearrangement links TRBV30 to TRBJ2-1; D is ambiguous. This CDR3 region has 14 residues. The V end lost 4 bases, the J end lost 0 bases, and 10 bases lay between the germline ends. Germline CDR1 is GTSNPN and CDR2 is SVGIG (reference sequence). The CDR3 DNA sequence: TGTGCCTGGAAGGCGCGGATCTCCTACAATGAGCAGTTCTTC. This codes for CAWKARISYNEQFF.

V usage is TRBV19 and J usage is TRBJ1-2; a possible D gene is TRBD1 (5 bases). V shed 1 base and J shed 8 bases, with 14 bases lying between them. Germline loops: CDR1 LNHDA, CDR2 SQIVND (reference sequence). The CDR3 runs to 14 residues. The CDR3 coding sequence is TGTGCCAGTAGTATAGGCCTGACAGTCCAGGGCTACACCTTC. Amino acids: CASSIGLTVQGYTF. The full variable domain, rest sourced from reference TRBV19 and TRBJ1-2, is DGGITQSPKYLFRKEGQNVTLSCEQNLNHDAMYWYRQDPGQGLRLIYYSQIVNDFQKGDIAEGYSVSREKKESFPLTVTSAQKNPTAFYLCASSIGLTVQGYTFGSGTRLTVV.

The CDR3 spells CASKPGSGQNTEAFF. CDR3 in DNA: TGTGCCAGCAAACCAGGGTCCGGACAAAACACTGAAGCTTTCTTT. The V and J genes are TRBV6-5 and TRBJ1-1; maybe TRBD1 (5 bases). Germline values: CDR1 MNHEY, CDR2 SVGAGI. The CDR3 sequence is 15 residues long. V was pared by 7 bases and J by 2 bases, with 17 bases between.